This entry lists 29 T cell receptor beta chains sequenced from one sample in a study of shared clonotypes between healthy human individuals. The data were produced by immunoSEQ multiplex PCR, yet TCRdb's version contains in-frame clones alone and is incomplete. The repertoire consists of around 2.1 million clones, with approximately 96% occurring once and the leading ten covering over 0.1%. Sequenced material: naive CD4+ T cells sorted from blood. The subset here: CD45RA+ positively selected. These receptors came from a man aged 18 to 29 in good health.

This clone was seen a few times. The chain uses TRBV4-3 and TRBJ2-3; a possible D gene is TRBD2 (6 bases). The CDR3 has 15 amino acids. V lost 0 bases to trimming and J lost 2 bases, with 9 bases between them. The germline CDR1 and CDR2 sequences are LGHNA and YSLEER. CDR3: CASSQDGGYTDTQYF. For the CDR3, the DNA is TGCGCCAGCAGCCAAGATGGAGGGTACACAGATACGCAGTATTTT.

The V and J genes are TRBV7-2 and TRBJ2-7; tentatively, D is TRBD1 or TRBD2 (5 bases each). The CDR3 covers 15 residues. Germline values: CDR1 SGHTA, CDR2 FQGNSA. The V gene lost 1 base and the J gene lost 2 bases, with 12 bases spanning the gap. CDR3 in amino acids: CASSLEGTVPYEQYF. Written as DNA, the CDR3 is TGTGCCAGCAGCTTAGAAGGGACGGTCCCCTACGAGCAGTACTTC.

V is TRBV4-1 and J is TRBJ2-1; 10 bases fit TRBD1. J gave up 3 bases and V 1 base, and 0 bases lay outside the gene matches. This CDR3 has 15 residues. Germline CDR1 and CDR2: MGHRA and YSYEKL. The CDR3 DNA reads TGCGCCAGCAGCCAAGGGACAGGGGGCTACAATGAGCAGTTCTTC. It is translated as CASSQGTGGYNEQFF.

The chain's CDR3 is CASSRTGAKTQYF. The CDR3 nucleotides read TGTGCCAGCAGTCGGACAGGGGCCAAGACCCAGTACTTC. This chain connects TRBV2 to TRBJ2-5, with 9 bases fitting TRBD1. Germline lookup yields CDR1 SNHLY and CDR2 FYNNEI. V lost 5 bases and J lost 6; bases outside the gene matches: 4. The CDR3 is 13 residues long.

The rearrangement joins TRBV6-1 to TRBJ1-3, with D hard to call. This CDR3 spans 15 amino acids. V was pared by 1 base and J by 1 base, with 8 bases between. Germline lookup yields CDR1 MNHNS and CDR2 SASEGT. The CDR3: CASSEDWVSGNTIYF. The CDR3 nucleotides read TGTGCCAGCAGTGAAGACTGGGTTTCTGGAAACACCATATATTTT.

The chain employs TRBV7-9 and TRBJ1-3, with 10 bases aligning to TRBD1. V lost 1 base to trimming and J lost 2 bases; unmatched junction nucleotides: 8. This CDR3 contains 18 residues. Germline-derived CDR1 and CDR2 are SEHNR and FQNEAQ (reference sequence). CDR3 in amino acids: CASSLGSRDRGAGNTIYF. CDR3 sequence (DNA): TGTGCCAGCAGCTTAGGGTCCCGGGACAGGGGCGCTGGAAACACCATATATTTT.

The genes are TRBV19 and TRBJ1-2, with D maybe TRBD1 (5 bases). There are 15 residues in the CDR3. The germline V gene has CDR1 LNHDA and CDR2 SQIVND (reference sequence). Trimming removed 3 bases at V and 3 bases at J, with 14 bases between. DNA of the CDR3: TGTGCCAGTAGTATTTTGACAGAGGAATACTATGGCTACACCTTC. It specifies CASSILTEEYYGYTF.

CDR3: CASSRLAGGPVGELFF. CDR3 coding DNA: TGTGCCAGCAGTCGACTAGCGGGAGGGCCGGTCGGGGAGCTGTTTTTT. The chain links TRBV7-9 to TRBJ2-2; 14 bases align to TRBD2. V lost 6 bases, J lost 7 bases, and 7 bases stayed unmatched. The CDR3 runs 16 residues. Germline values: CDR1 SEHNR, CDR2 FQNEAQ (reference sequence). Using reference TRBV7-9 and TRBJ2-2 for the parts outside the CDR3, the full variable domain is DTGVSQNPRHKITKRGQNVTFRCDPISEHNRLYWYRQTLGQGPEFLTYFQNEAQLEKSRLLSDRFSAERPKGSFSTLEIQRTEQGDSAMYLCASSRLAGGPVGELFFGEGSRLTVL.

Regarding this clone: Other nucleotide sequences in the sample specify the same CDR3. V and J are TRBV6-1 and TRBJ2-7; D remains ambiguous. Germline V gene data show CDR1 as MNHNS and CDR2 as SASEGT. V was clipped by 4 bases and J by 0 bases, with 4 bases between them. The CDR3 has 12 residues. CDR3 nucleotide sequence: TGTGCCAGCAGTGTGAGCTCCTACGAGCAGTACTTC. This translates into CASSVSSYEQYF.

The V call is TRBV23-1, the J call TRBJ2-4; 10 bases are shared with TRBD1. TRBV23-1 is recorded as an ORF, its role being uncertain. The CDR3 has 18 amino acids. J gave up 1 base and V 3 bases, and 9 bases lay outside the gene matches. The CDR3, as DNA: TGCGCCAGCAGTCATGGGGACAGGGGCCCCGCGGCCAAAAACATTCAGTACTTC. Its translation: CASSHGDRGPAAKNIQYF.

The gene calls are TRBV5-4 and TRBJ2-1; tentatively, D is TRBD1 or TRBD2 (5 bases each). Between the trimmed V and J ends, which lost 4 bases and 4 bases, there was a span of 15 bases. Germline V gives CDR1 SGHNT, CDR2 YYREEE (reference sequence). The CDR3 contains 15 residues. CDR3 bases: TGTGCCAGCAGCCCGGCTCCCGGGGCTTACAATGAGCAGTTCTTC. Translation: CASSPAPGAYNEQFF.

The rearrangement links TRBV2 to TRBJ2-7; 11 bases fit TRBD1. Germline V CDR1 and CDR2: SNHLY, FYNNEI. The CDR3 consists of 15 residues. Trimming at V came to 6 bases and at J to 4 bases, leaving 8 bases not matched to a gene. The CDR3 sequence is CASSPDRGRTYEQYF. In nucleotides, the CDR3 is TGTGCCAGCAGCCCGGACAGGGGGCGTACGTACGAGCAGTACTTC. The whole variable domain, filled in from reference TRBV2 and TRBJ2-7, reads EPEVTQTPSHQVTQMGQEVILRCVPISNHLYFYWYRQILGQKVEFLVSFYNNEISEKSEIFDDQFSVERPDGSNFTLKIRSTKLEDSAMYFCASSPDRGRTYEQYFGPGTRLTVT.

The genes are TRBV10-1 and TRBJ2-7; 9 bases fit TRBD1. Germline CDR1 is WNHNN and CDR2 is SYGVQD (reference sequence). V lost 3 bases to trimming and J lost 5 bases; unmatched junction nucleotides: 11. The CDR3 has 16 amino acids. CDR3 sequence reads: CASSDLTGTGINEQYF. CDR3 nucleotides: TGCGCCAGCAGTGATCTCACCGGGACAGGGATCAACGAGCAGTACTTC.

J is TRBJ2-5 and V is TRBV5-1; TRBD2 matches 9 bases. The germline V gene has CDR1 SGHRS and CDR2 YFSETQ. After removal of 3 bases from V and 4 bases from J, the junction contained 7 bases not matched to a gene. The CDR3 totals 15 residues. The CDR3 DNA reads as TGCGCCAGCAGCTCCGCTCTAGCGGGGCGAGAGACCCAGTACTTC. Its protein is CASSSALAGRETQYF. The full variable domain, with the rest looked up from reference TRBV5-1 and TRBJ2-5, is KAGVTQTPRYLIKTRGQQVTLSCSPISGHRSVSWYQQTPGQGLQFLFEYFSETQRNKGNFPGRFSGRQFSNSRSEMNVSTLELGDSALYLCASSSALAGRETQYFGPGTRLLVL.

In this sample, this clone turned up once. This chain uses TRBV9 with TRBJ2-2; maybe TRBD2 (5 bases). The CDR3 has 15 amino acids. The V gene lost 6 bases and the J gene lost 4 bases, with 16 bases spanning the gap. Germline V gene data show CDR1 as SGDLS and CDR2 as YYNGEE. CDR3 DNA: TGTGCCAGCAATTCGCTAGCCACCCCCACCGGGGAGCTGTTTTTT. This gives the protein CASNSLATPTGELFF.

The chain joins TRBV13 to TRBJ1-4; 9 positions agree with TRBD1. V shed 4 bases, J shed 0 bases, and the junction held 6 bases outside the gene matches. The CDR3 is 17 amino acids. Germline V gene data show CDR1 as PRHDT and CDR2 as FYEKMQ (reference sequence). CDR3 sequence reads: CASSSGQGGATNEKLFF. The CDR3 nucleotides read TGTGCCAGCAGCTCGGGACAGGGAGGCGCAACTAATGAAAAACTGTTTTTT.

The chain joins TRBV11-3 to TRBJ2-3, with a weak D call TRBD2 (6 bases). V shed 0 bases and J shed 2 bases, with 9 bases lying between them. The CDR3 runs to 15 residues. The germline gives CDR1 SGHNT, CDR2 YENEEA. This chain's CDR3 is CASSLDGSPTDTQYF. The CDR3 nucleotides are TGTGCCAGCAGCTTAGACGGGAGCCCCACAGATACGCAGTATTTT. Variable domain in full (rest from reference TRBV11-3 and TRBJ2-3): EAGVVQSPRYKIIEKKQPVAFWCNPISGHNTLYWYLQNLGQGPELLIRYENEEAVDDSQLPKDRFSAERLKGVDSTLKIQPAELGDSAVYLCASSLDGSPTDTQYFGPGTRLTVL.

The rearrangement links TRBV10-3 to TRBJ1-4; no clear D. V lost 10 bases and J 2 bases, leaving 11 bases between the germline ends. The CDR3 length is 13 residues. Germline CDR1 is ENHRY and CDR2 is SYGVKD. The CDR3 sequence: CATRGSTNEKLFF. The CDR3 DNA reads as TGTGCCACCCGAGGTAGTACTAATGAAAAACTGTTTTTT.

The rearrangement joins TRBV6-1 to TRBJ1-5; a possible D gene is TRBD1 (6 bases). The V and J ends lost 7 bases and 9 bases respectively, with 22 bases between them. The CDR3 length is 15 residues. Germline V gives CDR1 MNHNS, CDR2 SASEGT. The CDR3 bases are TGTGCCAGCACGAGAGAAGGGGGTTCGTCGGGGCCCCAGCATTTT. Translating it yields CASTREGGSSGPQHF.

The CDR3: CASRRQGNTEAFF. CDR3 nucleotide sequence: TGTGCCAGTAGGCGACAGGGGAACACTGAAGCTTTCTTT. The V call is TRBV19, the J call TRBJ1-1; 7 bases are a match to TRBD1. This CDR3 is built from 13 residues. Trimming cost V 6 bases and J 1 base; bases outside gene matches: 2. CDR1 and CDR2 from the germline V gene are LNHDA and SQIVND (reference sequence).

The chain carries TRBV25-1 and TRBJ2-1; 7 bases fit TRBD1. CDR3 size: 16 residues. Trimming took 1 base from V and 8 from J; bases not matched to a gene: 11. The germline V gene encodes CDR1 MGHDK and CDR2 SYGVNS. CDR3 in amino acids: CASSESPQGRFDEQFF. CDR3 nucleotide sequence: TGTGCCAGCAGTGAATCCCCACAGGGGAGATTCGATGAGCAGTTCTTC.

The rearrangement uses TRBV7-2 and TRBJ2-7; 11 bases fit TRBD1. The CDR3 totals 14 residues. CDR1 SGHTA and CDR2 FQGNSA come from the germline V gene. The trim removed 5 bases at V and 5 bases at J, leaving 5 bases unmatched. The CDR3 loop reads CASSPDRGRNEQYF. DNA for the CDR3: TGTGCCAGCAGCCCGGACAGGGGGCGGAACGAGCAGTACTTC.

The rearrangement uses TRBV7-9 and TRBJ2-1; D not resolved. The V gene's germline CDR1 is SEHNR and CDR2 FQNEAQ (reference sequence). The length of the CDR3 is 15 residues. V lost 0 bases to trimming and J lost 8 bases, with 14 bases between them. In DNA form, the CDR3 reads TGTGCCAGCAGCTTAGCGCAGGTGGGCAGTGATGAGCAGTTCTTC. It encodes CASSLAQVGSDEQFF.

The rearrangement joins TRBV20-1 to TRBJ1-4; D is undetermined. The V end lost 2 bases, the J end lost 5 bases, and 3 bases lay between the germline ends. Germline CDR1 reads DFQATT; CDR2 reads SNEGSKA (reference sequence). This CDR3 has 11 residues. CDR3 DNA: TGCAGTGCTAGACCAAATGAAAAACTGTTTTTT. Translation: CSARPNEKLFF.

The chain is built from TRBV5-1 and TRBJ2-1; D is ambiguous. The germline V gene has CDR1 SGHRS and CDR2 YFSETQ. Trimming cost V 0 bases and J 4 bases, with 8 bases left between them. The CDR3 is made up of 14 amino acids. The CDR3 is CASSLDWAYNEQFF. CDR3 nucleotide sequence: TGCGCCAGCAGCTTGGATTGGGCTTACAATGAGCAGTTCTTC.

Worth noting for this clone: Other DNA sequences in this sample translate to the same CDR3. This chain uses TRBV6-5 with TRBJ1-1, with D possibly being TRBD1 (5 bases). Deletions cut 8 bases from V and 5 bases from J, with 12 bases between. Germline values: CDR1 MNHEY, CDR2 SVGAGI. The length of the CDR3 is 12 residues. DNA for the CDR3: TGTGCCAGCGGTAGGGGAGGTACTGAAGCTTTCTTT. Protein sequence: CASGRGGTEAFF.

The chain couples TRBV30 to TRBJ1-2, with D unresolved. V gave up 0 bases and J gave up 3 bases, with 14 bases separating them. The length of the CDR3 is 15 residues. From germline, CDR1 is GTSNPN and CDR2 SVGIG (reference sequence). CDR3 DNA sequence: TGTGCCTGGAGTGTATCGGCAGGCAGCCACTATGGCTACACCTTC. Protein sequence: CAWSVSAGSHYGYTF.

V gene TRBV11-2 combines with J gene TRBJ1-4; possibly TRBD1 for D (5 bases). Per the germline V gene, CDR1 is SGHAT and CDR2 is FQNNGV. CDR3 length equals 19 residues. V was shortened by 1 base and J by 0 bases, with 18 bases between the two germline ends. This CDR3 is CASSLVGRGPLATNEKLFF. The CDR3 DNA reads TGTGCCAGCAGCTTAGTGGGGAGGGGCCCCCTTGCAACTAATGAAAAACTGTTTTTT.

In DNA form, the CDR3 reads TGTGCCAGCAGTGAATCCCGGCTATGGGCCTACGAGCAGTACTTC. As protein: CASSESRLWAYEQYF. The chain employs TRBV25-1 and TRBJ2-7; D gene uncertain. With 1 base removed from V and 2 bases from J, the gap between germline ends came to 12 bases. Germline V lookup: CDR1 MGHDK, CDR2 SYGVNS. The CDR3 runs 15 residues.